A single sample gave rise to the 16 T cell receptor beta chains below, sequenced in a study of spatial heterogeneity in lung cancer. TCRdb passed the 5' RACE reads through MiXCR, listing each CDR3 protein once. This table holds some 34,000 distinct CDR3 sequences, roughly 6.5% found once. Time point given: sample taken at primary tumor resection. Sequencing used PBMCs, obtained at surgery. The source of these receptors is a female donor with early-stage non-small cell lung cancer.

This clonotype was observed a few times. This chain uses TRBV12-3 or TRBV12-4 with TRBJ1-6; D ambiguous. The CDR3 spans 13 residues. V shed 5 bases and J shed 10 bases, with 12 bases lying between them. The CDR3 nucleotides are TGTGCCAGCAGTCAGGTACTGGGGTCACCCCTCCACTTT. Protein: CASSQVLGSPLHF.

The chain uses TRBV4-1 and TRBJ1-1, with a possible D match to TRBD1 (5 bases). Germline CDR1 MGHRA, CDR2 YSYEKL. The CDR3 loop spans 14 amino acids. Trimming took off 2 bases at V and 1 base at J, with 8 bases between the two ends. CDR3 amino acids: CASSQPTGNTEAFF. The DNA for the CDR3 is TGCGCCAGCAGCCAACCCACAGGGAACACTGAAGCTTTCTTT.

This clonotype came up once. One junction end disagrees with the germline gene, perhaps due to a read error. The rearrangement joins TRBV20-1 to TRBJ1-1; D ambiguous. The length of the CDR3 is 8 residues. Germline lookup yields CDR1 DFQATT and CDR2 SNEGSKA (reference sequence). In DNA, the CDR3 is TGCAGTGCTAGGGCGGCAGCGTTT. It codes for CSARAAAF.

The rearrangement uses TRBV5-4 and TRBJ2-1; 7 bases are a match to TRBD2. The V and J ends lost 4 bases and 2 bases, in that order; junction bases with no gene match: 9. The CDR3 totals 16 residues. Germline V gene data show CDR1 as SGHNT and CDR2 as YYREEE (reference sequence). The CDR3 reads CASSLGLDGTYNEQFF. For the CDR3, the DNA is TGTGCCAGCAGCCTCGGACTAGATGGGACCTACAATGAGCAGTTCTTC.

This clonotype occurred a few times. The chain links TRBV7-8 to TRBJ2-1; the D call may be TRBD1 or TRBD2 (5 bases each). CDR1 SGHVS and CDR2 FQNEAQ come from the germline V gene. This CDR3 contains 13 residues. V was shortened by 2 bases and J by 10 bases, with 12 bases between the two germline ends. CDR3 sequence (DNA): TGTGCCAGCAGCTTACGGACGGGGCCGGAGCAGTTCTTC. Translation: CASSLRTGPEQFF.

This clonotype was counted many times. This chain joins TRBV3-1 and TRBJ1-1, with D perhaps TRBD1 (6 bases). CDR1 is LGHDT, CDR2 YNNKEL, per germline (reference sequence). V was pared by 0 bases and J by 4 bases, with 12 bases between. The CDR3 sequence is 15 residues long. The CDR3 loop reads CASSQDLEGGTEAFF. CDR3 nucleotides: TGTGCCAGCAGCCAAGATTTAGAGGGGGGCACTGAAGCTTTCTTT.

A few counts support this clonotype. This sequence joins TRBV15 and TRBJ1-3; D possibly corresponds to TRBD1 (5 bases). CDR1 is LNHNV and CDR2 is YYDKDF in the germline V gene (reference sequence). V shed 5 bases and J shed 2 bases, with 19 bases lying between them. CDR3 length: 17 residues. CDR3 residues: CATSREVKGTPGNTIYF. In DNA form, the CDR3 reads TGTGCCACCAGCCGCGAAGTAAAGGGGACCCCTGGAAACACCATATATTTT.

Ten or more counts support this clonotype. This chain joins TRBV20-1 and TRBJ1-2; no reliable D call. The V and J ends lost 5 bases and 4 bases respectively, with 11 bases between them. Germline CDR1 reads DFQATT; CDR2 reads SNEGSKA (reference sequence). The CDR3 spans 12 residues. CDR3 sequence reads: CSASTDAYGYTF. CDR3 coding DNA: TGCAGTGCTTCGACTGATGCCTATGGCTACACCTTC.

This clonotype showed up many times. The V and J genes are TRBV12-3 or TRBV12-4 and TRBJ2-7; possibly TRBD1 or TRBD2 for D (5 bases each). V shed 0 bases and J shed 6 bases, with 15 bases lying between them. This CDR3 region has 15 residues. CDR3 nucleotides: TGTGCCAGCAGTTTAGCCTCGGGGCCCAGGCTCGAGCAGTACTTC. It translates to CASSLASGPRLEQYF.

The table lists this clonotype with many counts. The V and J genes are TRBV3-1 and TRBJ2-1; tentatively, D is TRBD2 (6 bases). V was cut by 5 bases and J by 6 bases, with 17 bases left in between. Germline V gives CDR1 LGHDT, CDR2 YNNKEL (reference sequence). The CDR3 consists of 15 residues. The DNA for the CDR3 is TGTGCCAGCAGCACAGGTAGCGGAAAGCCCAATGAGCAGTTCTTC. Its translation: CASSTGSGKPNEQFF.

Many counts were recorded for this clonotype. The chain links TRBV5-1 to TRBJ2-3; 13 bases are shared with TRBD2. The junction had 6 bases not matched to a gene; V was cut back by 4 bases and J by 4 bases. CDR3 size: 16 residues. The V gene's germline CDR1 is SGHRS and CDR2 YFSETQ. The CDR3: CASSTRLAGGADTQYF. The CDR3, as DNA: TGCGCCAGCAGCACCCGACTAGCGGGAGGCGCAGATACGCAGTATTTT.

Ten or more counts support this clonotype. The chain couples TRBV5-1 to TRBJ2-4; D tentatively fits TRBD1 or TRBD2 (6 bases each). Deletions cut 4 bases from V and 1 base from J, with 12 bases between. CDR3 length equals 15 residues. Germline lookup yields CDR1 SGHRS and CDR2 YFSETQ. CDR3 amino acids: CASSVWGAAKNIQYF. The CDR3 bases are TGCGCCAGCAGCGTTTGGGGGGCGGCCAAAAACATTCAGTACTTC.

In this sample, this clonotype turned up a few times. This rearrangement joins TRBV18 to TRBJ2-3; TRBD1 is a possible D gene (6 bases). Germline loops: CDR1 KGHSH, CDR2 LQKENI. The V end was cut by 2 bases, the J end by 5 bases, with 8 bases between. This CDR3 is 13 amino acids long. The DNA of the CDR3 is TGTGCCAGCTCACCAACAGGGAGAGATACGCAGTATTTT. It is translated as CASSPTGRDTQYF.

V gene TRBV30 combines with J gene TRBJ2-6, with D possibly being TRBD1 (5 bases). The CDR3 consists of 14 residues. CDR1 and CDR2 (germline): GTSNPN, SVGIG (reference sequence). With 5 bases removed from V and 0 bases from J, the gap between germline ends came to 8 bases. CDR3 sequence: CAWDSSSGANVLTF. CDR3 DNA sequence: TGTGCCTGGGACAGCAGCTCTGGGGCCAACGTCCTGACTTTC. The entire variable domain, with the rest obtained from reference TRBV30 and TRBJ2-6, is as follows: SQTIHQWPATLVQPVGSPLSLECTVEGTSNPNLYWYRQAAGRGLQLLFYSVGIGQISSEVPQNLSASRPQDRQFILSSKKLLLSDSGFYLCAWDSSSGANVLTFGAGSRLTVL.

There are many counts of this clonotype. The rearrangement links TRBV6-1 to TRBJ1-1, with D possibly matching TRBD1 (6 bases). Trimming took 5 bases from V and 2 from J, leaving 9 bases between them. The length of the CDR3 is 13 residues. Germline V gene data show CDR1 as MNHNS and CDR2 as SASEGT. The CDR3 DNA reads as TGTGCCAGCAGTTGGACAGTTAACACTGAAGCTTTCTTT. Residues: CASSWTVNTEAFF.

By sample fraction, this clonotype is hyperexpanded. This chain connects TRBV10-3 to TRBJ2-2; 7 bases fit TRBD1. In germline, CDR1 is ENHRY, CDR2 SYGVKD. With V trimmed by 3 bases and J by 3 bases, 10 bases remained unmatched. This CDR3 contains 17 residues. CDR3 protein: CAISDIRDSVYTGELFF. The CDR3 DNA reads as TGTGCCATCAGTGATATAAGGGACAGCGTCTACACCGGGGAGCTGTTTTTT.